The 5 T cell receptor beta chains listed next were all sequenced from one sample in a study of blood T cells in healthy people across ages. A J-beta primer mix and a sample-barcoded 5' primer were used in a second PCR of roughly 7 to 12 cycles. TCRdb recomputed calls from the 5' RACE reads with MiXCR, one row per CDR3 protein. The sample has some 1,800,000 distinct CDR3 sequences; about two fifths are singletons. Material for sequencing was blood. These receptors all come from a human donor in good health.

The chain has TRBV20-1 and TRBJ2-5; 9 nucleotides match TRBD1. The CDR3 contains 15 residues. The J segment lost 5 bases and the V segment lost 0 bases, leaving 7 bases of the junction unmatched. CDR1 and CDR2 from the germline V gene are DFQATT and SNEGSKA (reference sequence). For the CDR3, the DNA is TGCAGTGCTAGAGACCCCGGACAGGGGACGGAGACCCAGTACTTC. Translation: CSARDPGQGTETQYF.

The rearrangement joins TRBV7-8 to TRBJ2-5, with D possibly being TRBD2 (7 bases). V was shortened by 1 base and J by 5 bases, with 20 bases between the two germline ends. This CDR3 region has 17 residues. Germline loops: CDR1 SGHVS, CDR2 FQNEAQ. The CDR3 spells CASSLGEGGAFWETQYF. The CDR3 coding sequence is TGTGCCAGCAGCTTAGGAGAGGGGGGGGCCTTCTGGGAGACCCAGTACTTC.

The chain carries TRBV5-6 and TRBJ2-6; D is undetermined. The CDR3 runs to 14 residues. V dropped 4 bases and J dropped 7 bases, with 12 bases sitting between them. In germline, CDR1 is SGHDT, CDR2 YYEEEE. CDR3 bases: TGTGCCAGCAGCCACCAACTGGACGCCAACGTCCTGACTTTC. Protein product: CASSHQLDANVLTF.

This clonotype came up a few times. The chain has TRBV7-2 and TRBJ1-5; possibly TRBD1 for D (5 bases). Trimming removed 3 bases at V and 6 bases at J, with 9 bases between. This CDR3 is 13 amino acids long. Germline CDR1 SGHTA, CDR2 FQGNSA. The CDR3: CASSLFQGQPQHF. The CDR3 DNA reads TGTGCCAGCAGCTTGTTCCAGGGTCAGCCCCAGCATTTT.

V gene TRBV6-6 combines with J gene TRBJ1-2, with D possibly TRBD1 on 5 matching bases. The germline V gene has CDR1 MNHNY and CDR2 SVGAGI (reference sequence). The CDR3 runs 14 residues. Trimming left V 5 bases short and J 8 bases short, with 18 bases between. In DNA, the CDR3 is TGTGCCAGCAGTCCCATATCAGATGGGGGAGGCTACACCTTC. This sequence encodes CASSPISDGGGYTF.